Presented here are 16 T cell receptor beta chains from one specimen sequenced in a study of cytomegalovirus exposure and HLA in healthy donors. This PCR relied on a set of 60 Vbeta primers and 13 Jbeta primers. Assay: immunoSEQ multiplex PCR; the TCRdb copy retains only in-frame clones and omits some. This table holds roughly 89,000 clones, about 76% found once. Sequencing used PBMCs. The receptors come from a man aged 25-45 years in good health and CMV-seropositive.

V usage is TRBV27 and J usage is TRBJ2-3; 11 bases map to TRBD2. Per the germline V gene, CDR1 is MNHEY and CDR2 is SMNVEV (reference sequence). V shed 11 bases, J shed 4 bases, and the junction held 23 bases outside the gene matches. The CDR3 covers 19 residues. The CDR3 protein is CASYAWGIAGGIAPDTQYF. CDR3 sequence (DNA): TGTGCCTCGTACGCCTGGGGGATAGCGGGGGGGATAGCCCCAGATACGCAGTATTTT.

The chain has TRBV6-1 and TRBJ1-6, with unresolved D. This CDR3 region has 13 residues. The ends were cut back, 1 base at V and 8 bases at J, with 6 bases in the middle. CDR1 is MNHNS and CDR2 is SASEGT in the germline V gene. CDR3 in DNA: TGTGCCAGCAGTGAAGTTCAGGATTCACCCCTCCACTTT. Translation gives CASSEVQDSPLHF.

This clone was picked up one time. The gene calls are TRBV19 and TRBJ1-6; D is uncertain. Germline CDR1 LNHDA, CDR2 SQIVND (reference sequence). The CDR3 totals 13 residues. Trimming cost V 6 bases and J 7 bases, with 10 bases left between them. The CDR3 here is CASSPARNSPLHF. The CDR3 bases are TGTGCCAGTAGCCCTGCGCGAAATTCACCCCTCCACTTT. Full variable domain (rest looked up from reference TRBV19 and TRBJ1-6): DGGITQSPKYLFRKEGQNVTLSCEQNLNHDAMYWYRQDPGQGLRLIYYSQIVNDFQKGDIAEGYSVSREKKESFPLTVTSAQKNPTAFYLCASSPARNSPLHFGNGTRLTVT.

The V call is TRBV11-2, the J call TRBJ1-1; 12 bases line up with TRBD1. Per the germline V gene, CDR1 is SGHAT and CDR2 is FQNNGV. CDR3 size: 14 residues. With 5 bases clipped from V and 9 bases from J, the junction kept 7 bases outside the gene matches. CDR3 sequence reads: CASSPGTGGMKAFF. In DNA form, the CDR3 reads TGTGCCAGCAGCCCCGGGACAGGGGGCATGAAAGCTTTCTTT.

V gene TRBV7-9 combines with J gene TRBJ1-2; no clear D gene. The CDR3 is 13 amino acids. The V gene lost 7 bases and the J gene lost 5 bases, with 14 bases spanning the gap. Per the germline V gene, CDR1 is SEHNR and CDR2 is FQNEAQ (reference sequence). CDR3 protein: CASTPEYRYGYTF. CDR3 DNA: TGTGCCAGCACCCCCGAGTACCGATATGGCTACACCTTC. The whole variable domain, filled in from reference TRBV7-9 and TRBJ1-2, reads DTGVSQNPRHKITKRGQNVTFRCDPISEHNRLYWYRQTLGQGPEFLTYFQNEAQLEKSRLLSDRFSAERPKGSFSTLEIQRTEQGDSAMYLCASTPEYRYGYTFGSGTRLTVV.

As to this clone: The junction does not match germline at one end; this may be a read error. V is TRBV7-2 and J is TRBJ2-1, with 9 bases matching TRBD2. This CDR3 has 13 residues. Germline lookup yields CDR1 SGHTA and CDR2 FQGNSA. CDR3: CASRLGLANEQFF. The CDR3 region has the DNA TGTGCCAGCAGGTTAGGACTAGCGAATGAGCAGTTCTTC.

This sequence joins TRBV7-6 and TRBJ2-5, with D possibly being TRBD2 (5 bases). Germline CDR1 and CDR2: SGHVS and FNYEAQ. This CDR3 is built from 15 residues. Trimming left V 2 bases short and J 3 bases short, with 13 bases between. CDR3 DNA sequence: TGTGCCAGCAGCTTAAGCCCAACCGGGGAAGAGACCCAGTACTTC. It specifies CASSLSPTGEETQYF.

This clone was found a few times. The chain links TRBV2 to TRBJ2-5; D is uncertain. CDR3 length: 13 amino acids. Germline CDR1 and CDR2: SNHLY and FYNNEI. With 8 bases removed from V and 0 bases from J, the gap between germline ends came to 10 bases. CDR3 loop: CASVYSYQETQYF. As DNA, the CDR3 is TGTGCCAGCGTTTACAGCTACCAAGAGACCCAGTACTTC.

The chain has TRBV6-1 and TRBJ1-5, with D perhaps TRBD1 (5 bases). This CDR3 is built from 16 residues. CDR1 and CDR2 (germline): MNHNS, SASEGT. Trimming pared 2 bases from V and 4 bases from J, leaving 15 bases between. The CDR3 protein is CASSEHLRAGNQPQHF. The CDR3 DNA reads TGTGCCAGCAGTGAACATTTACGGGCAGGGAATCAGCCCCAGCATTTT.

This rearrangement joins TRBV30 to TRBJ1-3; D uncertain. V lost 4 bases and J 4 bases, leaving 11 bases between the germline ends. Germline V gene data show CDR1 as GTSNPN and CDR2 as SVGIG (reference sequence). This CDR3 region has 13 residues. CDR3 sequence reads: CAWMAEVGNTIYF. For the CDR3, the DNA is TGTGCCTGGATGGCGGAAGTCGGAAACACCATATATTTT. Based on the CDR3 plus reference TRBV30 and TRBJ1-3, the full variable domain is SQTIHQWPATLVQPVGSPLSLECTVEGTSNPNLYWYRQAAGRGLQLLFYSVGIGQISSEVPQNLSASRPQDRQFILSSKKLLLSDSGFYLCAWMAEVGNTIYFGEGSWLTVV.

The chain recombines TRBV19 with TRBJ2-1; 8 nucleotides agree with TRBD1. J lost 6 bases, V lost 6 bases, and 10 bases had no gene match. In germline, CDR1 is LNHDA, CDR2 SQIVND (reference sequence). This CDR3 spans 15 amino acids. CDR3 sequence: CASSGLGTGSNEQFF. CDR3 DNA: TGTGCCAGTAGCGGGCTTGGGACAGGTTCCAATGAGCAGTTCTTC.

The CDR3 region is CASSANRVGDTQYF. The CDR3 nucleotides read TGTGCCAGCAGCGCGAACAGGGTTGGGGATACGCAGTATTTT. This sequence joins TRBV7-3 and TRBJ2-3, with a possible D match to TRBD1 (6 bases). Trimming removed 5 bases from V and 6 bases from J, with 15 bases in between. The CDR3 sequence is 14 residues long. Germline loops: CDR1 SGHTA, CDR2 FQGTGA.

V is TRBV7-2 and J is TRBJ2-1; the match to TRBD1 covers 9 bases. Looked up from germline, CDR1 is SGHTA and CDR2 is FQGNSA. The CDR3 has 14 amino acids. Germline trimming cut 5 bases from V and 8 bases from J; bases unmatched to any gene: 7. As DNA, the CDR3 is TGTGCCAGCAGCGCCCGGACAGGGGCTCATGAGCAGTTCTTC. It is translated as CASSARTGAHEQFF.

The count of this clone is one. CDR3 nucleotide sequence: TGTGCCAGCTCACCGCGGGGACAGGGCAGCGTTTCCCCCGGGGAGCTGTTTTTT. Protein product: CASSPRGQGSVSPGELFF. The V call is TRBV18, the J call TRBJ2-2, with 9 bases fitting TRBD1. The V segment lost 3 bases and the J segment 6 bases; nucleotides outside the gene matches: 14. The germline CDR1 and CDR2 sequences are KGHSH and LQKENI. The CDR3 covers 18 residues.

This chain connects TRBV5-1 to TRBJ2-3; D perhaps matches TRBD1 (5 bases). This CDR3 contains 14 residues. V dropped 0 bases and J dropped 6 bases, with 11 bases sitting between them. Looked up from germline, CDR1 is SGHRS and CDR2 is YFSETQ. This CDR3 is CASSLGIAGDTQYF. In nucleotides, the CDR3 is TGCGCCAGCAGCTTGGGTATCGCAGGGGATACGCAGTATTTT.

To note about this clone: The DNA is omitted, as the CDR3 cannot be located on it reliably, and the CDR3 follows TCRdb's listing. This chain uses TRBV11-1 with TRBJ2-2; the table names TRBD2, a call not compared with the DNA. The V gene's germline CDR1 is SGHAT and CDR2 FQDESV (reference sequence). The CDR3 numbers 13 amino acids, ends counted. The CDR3 sequence is CASSFFGAGELFF.